This note documents a single T cell receptor beta chain sequence. No antigen is known for it. This record belongs to a study of T cell repertoires in cytomegalovirus infection. In TCRdb, the reads were re-called with MiXCR into one record per CDR3 protein. The data contain about 160,000 distinct CDR3 sequences, approximately 21% of them singletons. The CDR3 is 14 amino acids. Germline assignment: CDR1 MNHEY and CDR2 SMNVEV (reference sequence). V was clipped by 2 bases and J by 7 bases; unmatched bases: 2. The clonotype was recovered from a human donor in good health (CMV status not recorded). Some clones in this sample may be carry-over from other donors' samples. The starting material was CD8+ T cells from cultured PBMCs, obtained from culture after CMV antigen stimulation. V usage is TRBV27 and J usage is TRBJ1-6; 7 bases map to TRBD1. The CDR3 loop reads CASSLTGVNSPLHF. CDR3 DNA: TGTGCCAGCAGTTTAACAGGGGTAAATTCACCCCTCCACTTT.